A selection of T cell receptor beta chains follows, all from one sample in a study of T cells after posttransplantation cyclophosphamide. Some clones are missing from TCRdb's copy, which holds only in-frame ones; the method was immunoSEQ multiplex PCR. The data contain tens of thousands of clones, 80% to 95% of them singletons. The sequencing input was PBMCs. Source of these receptors: a woman younger than 45 in good health and a related stem cell transplant donor. CDR3s include the opening cysteine and the closing phenylalanine or tryptophan.

v_gene	j_gene	CDR3aa
TRBV7-3	TRBJ1-2	CASSLGGGSGYTF
TRBV7-9	TRBJ2-3	CASSFPLAPQYF
TRBV19	TRBJ1-5	CASSLRQGAFSNQPQHF
TRBV21-1	TRBJ2-6	CASSSLQGSGANVLTF
TRBV6-4	TRBJ2-7	CASSDSIPGRYSYEQYF
TRBV7-3	TRBJ2-2	CASSLDRNTGELFF
TRBV10-3	TRBJ2-7	CAISDSSYEQYF
TRBV19	TRBJ1-5	CASSMGRLNQPQHF
TRBV4-1	TRBJ2-5	CASNLGGGAGETQYF
TRBV25-1	TRBJ2-2	CASSESPGQGAAGELFF